Listed below are T cell receptor beta chains from one sample, sequenced in a study of Ad26.COV2.S vaccination and SARS-CoV-2 variants. The assay was immunoSEQ multiplex PCR, and TCRdb's table has in-frame clones only and misses some. The table includes 250,000 or so clones, around nine tenths detected once. The specimen comprised peripheral blood, sampled in a trial of Ad26.COV2.S vaccine versus placebo. These receptors all stem from a person aged 18 to 59 who received the Ad26.COV2.S COVID-19 vaccine or a placebo. Each CDR3 is given with its conserved first and last residue.

V gene,CDR3 length,CDR3 protein
TRBV2,14,CASSVWRGGYEQYF
TRBV3-1/TRBV3-2,15,CASSQDEIAKNIQYF
TRBV7-2,17,CASSFGNSGTSTDTQYF
TRBV5-1,15,CASSSWTGGSYGYTF
TRBV12-1,16,CASSLAGTRYTGELFF
TRBV7-2,15,CASRGTSGSTDTQYF
TRBV5-8,14,CASSLVGQQETQYF
TRBV5-1,14,CASSPGTGESPLHF
TRBV7-3,13,CASSLGHSAEQYF
TRBV6-5,15,CASKQGALAKNIQYF
TRBV9,16,CASSARGQGTGTEAFF
TRBV7-2,14,CASPEGPNTGELFF
TRBV7-2,16,CASSLGAPRRGNTIYF
TRBV7-2,16,CASSLASSGGGNEQFF
TRBV10-3,14,CAISPAGGGETQYF
TRBV5-1,13,CASRSRQGYGYTF
TRBV7-5,13,CARSLALSNEQFF
TRBV2,15,CASSEGTGVLEKLFF
TRBV2,18,CASSGVVSGKSSYNEQFF
TRBV27,15,CASSPELTGIYEQFF
TRBV7-9,15,CASRKATTIYNEQFF
TRBV9,14,CASSVQGNQNIQYF
TRBV5-4,13,CASSSQGIDTQYF
TRBV4-2,19,CASSQERSGLFSSTDTQYF
TRBV5-4,17,CASSLASSGGFRGEQYF
TRBV4-2,16,CASSQDLAQRTNTIYF
TRBV11-2,13,CASSLARDYGYTF
TRBV5-1,16,CASSRSTDRGDYGYTF
TRBV14,15,CASSQPGRLNTEAFF